A single sample gave rise to the 11 T cell receptor beta chains below, sequenced in a study of T cell responses to AZD1222 COVID-19 vaccine (dated by TCRdb to the early 2020s). Libraries were built with the immunoSEQ multiplex PCR assay. TCRdb carries this immuneACCESS record with in-frame sequences only. Its versions omit some clonotypes, under half of them owing to an unresolved V gene in the studies checked, with the rest unexplained. This sample lists under 150,000 clones; more than 85% were detected once. The top ten clonotypes cover approximately 3% of the sample. Reading the label with the study, this specimen's time point is: baseline before first vaccination. The input for sequencing was peripheral blood, taken on day 0 of AZD1222 vaccination. All receptors derive from an adult in good health.

V gene TRBV5-1 combines with J gene TRBJ1-6, with TRBD1 matching 7 bases. In germline, CDR1 is SGHRS, CDR2 YFSETQ. The ends lost 4 bases at V and 2 bases at J; junction bases unmatched: 3. The length of the CDR3 is 15 residues. As DNA, the CDR3 is TGCGCCAGCAGCAACGACAGGGCCTATAATTCACCCCTCCACTTT. Its protein product is CASSNDRAYNSPLHF. The variable domain in full, with the rest retrieved from reference TRBV5-1 and TRBJ1-6, is KAGVTQTPRYLIKTRGQQVTLSCSPISGHRSVSWYQQTPGQGLQFLFEYFSETQRNKGNFPGRFSGRQFSNSRSEMNVSTLELGDSALYLCASSNDRAYNSPLHFGNGTRLTVT.

This chain joins TRBV30 and TRBJ2-1; D uncertain. V was cut by 0 bases and J by 0 bases, with 15 bases left in between. The germline CDR1 and CDR2 sequences are GTSNPN and SVGIG (reference sequence). The CDR3 totals 17 residues. The DNA for the CDR3 is TGTGCCTGGAGTGTACGGTTGGCGGAGAGCTCCTACAATGAGCAGTTCTTC. Translated: CAWSVRLAESSYNEQFF.

J is TRBJ1-2 and V is TRBV29-1; D is ambiguous. The CDR3 has 12 amino acids. V shed 1 base and J shed 4 bases, with 7 bases lying between them. The germline CDR1 and CDR2 sequences are SQVTM and ANQGSEA. This CDR3 reads CSVEGISYGYTF. CDR3 coding DNA: TGCAGCGTTGAAGGGATCTCCTATGGCTACACCTTC.

The chain has TRBV7-2 and TRBJ1-5; D is unresolved. The ends were cut back, 4 bases at V and 3 bases at J, with 4 bases in the middle. The germline CDR1 and CDR2 sequences are SGHTA and FQGNSA. There are 12 residues in the CDR3. Here the CDR3 reads CASSSYNQPQHF. The CDR3 coding sequence is TGTGCCAGCAGCTCCTACAATCAGCCCCAGCATTTT.

J is TRBJ2-5 and V is TRBV5-1, with 11 bases identical to TRBD1. Germline-derived CDR1 and CDR2 are SGHRS and YFSETQ. Trimming cost V 5 bases and J 9 bases; bases outside gene matches: 12. The CDR3 runs 15 residues. The CDR3 bases are TGCGCCAGCAGGCCGGGACAGGGGGTTTCGGAGGCCCAGTACTTC. Its protein product is CASRPGQGVSEAQYF.

The chain is built from TRBV24-1 and TRBJ1-3; 9 bases match TRBD1. Unmatched junction bases numbered 16, after V lost 9 bases and J lost 5 bases. The CDR3 covers 17 residues. Per the germline V gene, CDR1 is KGHDR and CDR2 is SFDVKD. The CDR3 loop reads CATRDTGQGIKRNTIYF. In nucleotides, the CDR3 is TGTGCCACCCGGGACACCGGACAGGGGATAAAGCGAAACACCATATATTTT.

J is TRBJ2-2 and V is TRBV24-1; 16 nucleotides align to TRBD2. Per the germline V gene, CDR1 is KGHDR and CDR2 is SFDVKD. Losses at the gene ends were 3 bases for V and 5 bases for J; bases not matched to a gene: 11. CDR3 size: 20 residues. CDR3 in amino acids: CATSDQGTSGRARPTGELFF. As DNA, the CDR3 is TGTGCCACCAGTGATCAGGGGACTAGCGGGAGGGCCCGTCCGACCGGGGAGCTGTTTTTT.

V usage is TRBV7-9 and J usage is TRBJ2-2; 7 bases are shared with TRBD1. Germline CDR1 and CDR2: SEHNR and FQNEAQ (reference sequence). The V gene end was trimmed by 4 bases and the J gene end by 11 bases; junction bases not matched to a gene: 10. The CDR3 extends over 14 amino acids. The CDR3 region is CASSSPRQGSELFF. As DNA, the CDR3 is TGTGCCAGCAGCTCCCCGAGACAGGGATCTGAGCTGTTTTTT.

This clone has a single count. The rearrangement links TRBV2 to TRBJ2-3, with D maybe TRBD2 (6 bases). CDR3 size: 13 residues. V lost 7 bases and J 4 bases, leaving 12 bases between the germline ends. In germline, CDR1 is SNHLY, CDR2 FYNNEI. This CDR3 is CASNTGVSDTQYF. The DNA of the CDR3 is TGTGCCAGCAACACGGGAGTATCAGATACGCAGTATTTT.

This chain joins TRBV7-3 and TRBJ2-1; 13 positions match TRBD2. V shed 6 bases and J 9 bases; nucleotides not matched to a gene: 11. Germline V gene lookup returns CDR1 SGHTA and CDR2 FQGTGA. The CDR3 sequence is 16 residues long. CDR3 amino acids: CASSLLAGGPRAEQFF. The CDR3 DNA reads as TGTGCCAGCAGTCTACTAGCGGGAGGGCCTAGGGCTGAGCAGTTCTTC.

This chain joins TRBV7-9 and TRBJ1-2, with 7 bases lining up with TRBD1. Germline V gene data show CDR1 as SEHNR and CDR2 as FQNEAQ (reference sequence). The CDR3 spans 13 residues. Losses at the gene ends were 5 bases for V and 5 bases for J; bases not matched to a gene: 5. This chain's CDR3 is CASSQTGPYGYTF. The CDR3 region has the DNA TGTGCCAGCAGCCAGACAGGGCCTTATGGCTACACCTTC.